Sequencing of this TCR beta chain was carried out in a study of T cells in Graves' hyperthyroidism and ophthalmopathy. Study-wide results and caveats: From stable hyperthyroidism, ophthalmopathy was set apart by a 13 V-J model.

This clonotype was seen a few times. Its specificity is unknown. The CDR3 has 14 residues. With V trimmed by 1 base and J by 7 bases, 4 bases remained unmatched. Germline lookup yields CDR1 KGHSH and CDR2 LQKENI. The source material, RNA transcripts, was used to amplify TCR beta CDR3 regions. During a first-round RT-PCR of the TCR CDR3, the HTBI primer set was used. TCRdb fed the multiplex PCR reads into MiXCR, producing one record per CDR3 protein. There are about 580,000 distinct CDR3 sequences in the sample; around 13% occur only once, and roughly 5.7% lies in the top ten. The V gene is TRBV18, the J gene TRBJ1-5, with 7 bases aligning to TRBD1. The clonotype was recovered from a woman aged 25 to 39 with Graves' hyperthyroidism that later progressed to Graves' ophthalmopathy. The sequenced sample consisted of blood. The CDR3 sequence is CASSPLEGAQPQHF. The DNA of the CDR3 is TGTGCCAGCTCACCACTTGAGGGGGCCCAGCCCCAGCATTTT.